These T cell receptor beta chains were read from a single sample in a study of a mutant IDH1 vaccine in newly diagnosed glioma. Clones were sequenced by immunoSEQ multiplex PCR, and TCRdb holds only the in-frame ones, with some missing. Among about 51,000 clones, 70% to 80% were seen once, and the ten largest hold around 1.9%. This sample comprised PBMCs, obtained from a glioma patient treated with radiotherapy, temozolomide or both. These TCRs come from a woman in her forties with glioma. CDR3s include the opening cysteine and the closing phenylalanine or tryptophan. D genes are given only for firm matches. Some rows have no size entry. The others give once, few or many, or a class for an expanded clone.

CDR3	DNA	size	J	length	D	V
CAWSVLKLTVGEQYF	TGTGCCTGGAGTGTCCTAAAATTGACAGTAGGCGAGCAGTACTTC	-	TRBJ2-7	15	-	TRBV30
CASSLVGTGRNEQFF	TGTGCCAGCAGCTTAGTCGGGACAGGGCGTAATGAGCAGTTCTTC	-	TRBJ2-1	15	TRBD1	TRBV13
CASSRTGNASPLHF	TGTGCCAGCAGTCGGACAGGGAATGCATCACCCCTCCACTTT	-	TRBJ1-6	14	TRBD1	TRBV6-6
CASRGQGSSPLHF	TGTGCCAGCAGGGGACAGGGGAGTTCACCCCTCCACTTT	-	TRBJ1-6	13	TRBD1	TRBV6-4
CASSILGTGVETQYF	TGTGCCAGCAGCATACTAGGGACAGGGGTAGAGACCCAGTACTTC	-	TRBJ2-5	15	TRBD1	TRBV9
CSVEELRTTGEQYF	TGCAGCGTTGAAGAGTTAAGGACGACAGGCGAGCAGTACTTC	-	TRBJ2-7	14	-	TRBV29-1
CASSPLSGETQYF	TGTGCCAGCTCACCCCTAAGTGGGGAGACCCAGTACTTC	-	TRBJ2-5	13	-	TRBV18
CASSYSPRAYEQYF	TGTGCCAGCAGTTACTCCCCCAGGGCCTACGAGCAGTACTTC	-	TRBJ2-7	14	-	TRBV6-5
CSVVELAGYQETQYF	TGCAGCGTAGTGGAACTAGCGGGGTACCAAGAGACCCAGTACTTC	-	TRBJ2-5	15	TRBD2	TRBV29-1
CASSPGVGANEKLFF	TGTGCCAGCTCACCGGGCGTTGGCGCTAATGAAAAACTGTTTTTT	-	TRBJ1-4	15	-	TRBV18
CASSLLRSNEKLFF	TGTGCCAGCAGTCTCCTCCGCTCTAATGAAAAACTGTTTTTT	few	TRBJ1-4	14	-	TRBV14
CASSLGTGTASEKLFF	TGTGCCAGCAGCCTAGGAACCGGGACAGCGAGTGAAAAACTGTTTTTT	-	TRBJ1-4	16	TRBD1	TRBV7-9
CASSMRVSSYNEQFF	TGTGCCAGCAGTATGCGGGTGAGCTCCTACAATGAGCAGTTCTTC	-	TRBJ2-1	15	-	TRBV7-6
CASSLGLAIHEQFF	TGTGCCAGCAGCTTGGGACTAGCGATCCATGAGCAGTTCTTC	-	TRBJ2-1	14	TRBD2	TRBV5-6
CASNDYSYEQYF	TGTGCCAGTAATGACTACTCCTACGAGCAGTACTTC	-	TRBJ2-7	12	-	TRBV2
CASSITGAGNTIYF	TGTGCCAGCAGTATTACAGGGGCTGGAAACACCATATATTTT	-	TRBJ1-3	14	TRBD1	TRBV25-1
CASSLGAGGHNNEQFF	TGCGCCAGCAGCTTGGGGGCGGGGGGCCATAACAATGAGCAGTTCTTC	-	TRBJ2-1	16	TRBD2	TRBV5-1
CASSSGTVGNTIYF	TGTGCCAGCAGCTCCGGGACTGTAGGAAACACCATATATTTT	-	TRBJ1-3	14	-	TRBV5-4
CASSLVSGGRETQYF	TGCGCCAGCAGCTTGGTGAGCGGGGGGCGGGAGACCCAGTACTTC	once	TRBJ2-5	15	TRBD2	TRBV5-1
CASSRGVGTLRSGELFF	TGTGCCAGCAGCCGCGGAGTCGGGACCCTTAGGAGCGGGGAGCTGTTTTTT	-	TRBJ2-2	17	-	TRBV11-2
CASSEMGIGQPQHF	TGTGCCAGCAGTGAAATGGGGATAGGTCAGCCCCAGCATTTT	once	TRBJ1-5	14	-	TRBV2
CASSLATTFGSPLHF	TGTGCCAGCAGCTTAGCTACTACTTTCGGGTCACCCCTCCACTTT	-	TRBJ1-6	15	-	TRBV7-2
CASSVEVSGGYTDTQYF	TGTGCCAGCAGCGTAGAAGTCAGCGGGGGGTACACAGATACGCAGTATTTT	-	TRBJ2-3	17	TRBD2	TRBV9
CASSPFGDTYEQYF	TGTGCCAGCTCACCATTCGGTGATACCTACGAGCAGTACTTC	once	TRBJ2-7	14	-	TRBV18
CASSLAPGSSYNEQFF	TGCGCCAGCAGCTTGGCACCGGGCAGCTCCTACAATGAGCAGTTCTTC	-	TRBJ2-1	16	-	TRBV5-1
CASSLGQGGEKLFF	TGCGCCAGCAGCTTGGGACAGGGGGGTGAAAAACTGTTTTTT	few	TRBJ1-4	14	TRBD1	TRBV5-1
CAWSVGTQRGIGETQYF	TGTGCCTGGAGTGTAGGGACACAGCGGGGGATCGGGGAGACCCAGTACTTC	-	TRBJ2-5	17	TRBD2	TRBV30
CASSGSDSSGANVLTF	TGCGCCAGCAGCGGCAGTGATAGCTCTGGGGCCAACGTCCTGACTTTC	-	TRBJ2-6	16	-	TRBV4-1
CASSIGQVEQFF	TGTGCCAGTAGTATAGGACAGGTTGAGCAGTTCTTC	-	TRBJ2-1	12	-	TRBV19
CASSLEGRYGYTF	TGTGCCAGCAGCTTGGAGGGGCGGTATGGCTACACCTTC	-	TRBJ1-2	13	-	TRBV5-6
CASALGGSGANVLTF	TGTGCTAGTGCCCTCGGGGGTTCTGGGGCCAACGTCCTGACTTTC	-	TRBJ2-6	15	-	TRBV12-5
CASSFRDRGTGELFF	TGCGCCAGCAGCTTCCGGGACAGGGGTACCGGGGAGCTGTTTTTT	-	TRBJ2-2	15	TRBD1	TRBV5-1
CATSYLGGTEAFF	TGTGCCACCAGCTACCTGGGGGGGACTGAAGCTTTCTTT	-	TRBJ1-1	13	-	TRBV15
CASTSWVESEKLFF	TGTGCCAGCACCTCTTGGGTGGAGAGTGAAAAACTGTTTTTT	-	TRBJ1-4	14	-	TRBV16
CASSYGKVSGEQYF	TGTGCCAGCAGTTATGGAAAGGTTTCTGGCGAGCAGTACTTC	-	TRBJ2-7	14	-	TRBV6-6
CASSPSPSGAYEQYF	TGCGCCAGCAGCCCAAGTCCTAGCGGGGCTTACGAGCAGTACTTC	-	TRBJ2-7	15	TRBD2	TRBV5-1
CASSWGTGELFF	TGCGCCAGCAGCTGGGGTACCGGGGAGCTGTTTTTT	-	TRBJ2-2	12	-	TRBV5-1
CASSPPGKQSDTQYF	TGTGCCAGCAGTCCCCCCGGCAAGCAATCAGATACGCAGTATTTT	-	TRBJ2-3	15	-	TRBV6-6
CASSTFQETQYF	TGTGCCAGCTCTACCTTCCAAGAGACCCAGTACTTC	-	TRBJ2-5	12	-	TRBV18
CASSRSPVTGELFF	TGCGCCAGCAGCCGCTCCCCCGTGACCGGGGAGCTGTTTTTT	few	TRBJ2-2	14	-	TRBV4-1
CAISESAVNTEAFF	TGTGCCATCAGTGAGTCCGCGGTGAACACTGAAGCTTTCTTT	-	TRBJ1-1	14	-	TRBV10-3
CASNPRDGNTGELFF	TGTGCCAGCAACCCCCGGGACGGGAACACCGGGGAGCTGTTTTTT	-	TRBJ2-2	15	-	TRBV9